This T cell receptor beta chain emerged from a study of cytomegalovirus exposure and HLA in healthy donors. V was trimmed by 2 bases and J by 4 bases, leaving 8 bases between them. Germline CDR1 and CDR2: MNHNY and SVGAGI (reference sequence). The CDR3 sequence is 13 residues long. This clone showed up just a few times. Primers: 60 Vbeta forward and 13 Jbeta reverse. Data came from immunoSEQ multiplex PCR; TCRdb stores just in-frame clones and leaves some out. Seen here are around 130,000 clones, roughly four fifths observed once, and the top ten hold approximately 3%. This chain joins TRBV6-6 and TRBJ1-1; no firm D call. The clonotype was recovered from a boy aged 2 to 9 in good health and CMV-seronegative. The source material was PBMCs. The CDR3 sequence: CASSYREVTEAFF. The CDR3 bases are TGTGCCAGCAGTTACCGGGAGGTCACTGAAGCTTTCTTT.